The 21 T cell receptor beta chains in this list originate from one sample, sequenced in a study of blood T cell repertoires in COVID-19. Data came from immunoSEQ multiplex PCR; TCRdb stores just in-frame clones and leaves some out. The profile shows 110,000 to 150,000 clones, 86% of them singletons. The sequenced sample consisted of PBMCs or T cells enriched from blood (not recorded which). Every receptor here comes from a man aged 50-60 years who had recovered from COVID-19.

V and J are TRBV5-1 and TRBJ1-1; 9 bases fit TRBD1. Germline trimming cut 2 bases from V and 4 bases from J; bases unmatched to any gene: 6. The CDR3 spans 15 residues. Germline V CDR1 and CDR2: SGHRS, YFSETQ. This CDR3 is CASSFRDRDTTEAFF. The DNA for the CDR3 is TGCGCCAGCAGCTTCCGGGACAGGGACACCACTGAAGCTTTCTTT.

This chain connects TRBV2 to TRBJ2-7, with a tentative D call TRBD1 (8 bases). With 6 bases removed from V and 6 bases from J, the gap between germline ends came to 18 bases. CDR3 length: 14 residues. The V gene's germline CDR1 is SNHLY and CDR2 FYNNEI. This CDR3 reads CASRSGQGGVEQYV. The CDR3 bases are TGTGCCAGCAGATCAGGACAGGGAGGGGTCGAGCAGTACGTC.

The chain employs TRBV30 and TRBJ1-3; D is undetermined. CDR1 and CDR2 (germline): GTSNPN, SVGIG (reference sequence). V was pared by 2 bases and J by 0 bases, with 11 bases between. The CDR3 length is 15 residues. For the CDR3, the DNA is TGTGCCTGGAGTCGTGGACTGATCTCTGGAAACACCATATATTTT. Translation gives CAWSRGLISGNTIYF.

V is TRBV9 and J is TRBJ2-7, with 9 bases fitting TRBD1. CDR3 size: 15 residues. The junction had 8 bases not matched to a gene; V was cut back by 4 bases and J by 3 bases. The germline V gene has CDR1 SGDLS and CDR2 YYNGEE. The CDR3 nucleotides are TGTGCCAGCAGCCCCATAGGGGGACAGGGCTACGAGCAGTACTTC. This translates into CASSPIGGQGYEQYF.

V and J are TRBV18 and TRBJ2-2; 7 bases line up with TRBD1. There are 14 residues in the CDR3. Trimming removed 6 bases from V and 7 bases from J; junction bases left unmatched: 8. Germline CDR1 KGHSH, CDR2 LQKENI. The CDR3 sequence is CASSAGGDDGELFF. CDR3 coding DNA: TGTGCCAGCTCGGCAGGGGGTGATGACGGGGAGCTGTTTTTT.

The chain has TRBV5-4 and TRBJ2-2, with a weak D call TRBD2 (6 bases). The CDR3 totals 14 residues. V gave up 4 bases and J gave up 8 bases, with 15 bases separating them. Germline V gene sequence: CDR1 SGHNT, CDR2 YYREEE (reference sequence). The CDR3 coding sequence is TGTGCCAGCAGCCCCGGGACTCACGCTGGGGAGCTGTTTTTT. Its protein is CASSPGTHAGELFF.

The V and J genes are TRBV5-1 and TRBJ1-5, with TRBD1 matching over 8 bases. The V segment lost 0 bases and the J segment 1 base; nucleotides outside the gene matches: 3. The CDR3 has 16 amino acids. Germline CDR1 is SGHRS and CDR2 is YFSETQ. DNA of the CDR3: TGCGCCAGCAGCTTGGGGACAGGGATCAGCAATCAGCCCCAGCATTTT. Residues: CASSLGTGISNQPQHF.

The J gene is TRBJ2-5, the V gene TRBV2; TRBD2 is a possible D gene (6 bases). Trimming removed 5 bases from V and 4 bases from J, with 17 bases in between. CDR3 length: 15 amino acids. Germline V CDR1 and CDR2: SNHLY, FYNNEI. CDR3 protein: CASSLSRGRGETQYF. CDR3 nucleotide sequence: TGTGCCAGCAGTCTCTCGCGGGGCCGGGGAGAGACCCAGTACTTC.

The chain recombines TRBV2 with TRBJ2-5, with a tentative D call TRBD2 (6 bases). The V and J ends lost 6 bases and 5 bases respectively, with 16 bases between them. The germline V gene encodes CDR1 SNHLY and CDR2 FYNNEI. This CDR3 is built from 14 residues. The DNA of the CDR3 is TGTGCCAGCAGCGGGACGGGACTTGGGGAGACCCAGTACTTC. Amino acids: CASSGTGLGETQYF. Supplemented by reference TRBV2 and TRBJ2-5, the full variable domain reads EPEVTQTPSHQVTQMGQEVILRCVPISNHLYFYWYRQILGQKVEFLVSFYNNEISEKSEIFDDQFSVERPDGSNFTLKIRSTKLEDSAMYFCASSGTGLGETQYFGPGTRLLVL.

V is TRBV24-1 and J is TRBJ1-2, with 9 bases fitting TRBD1. CDR3 length: 16 amino acids. Germline CDR1 is KGHDR and CDR2 is SFDVKD. V was pared by 4 bases and J by 4 bases, with 9 bases of the junction left unmatched. The CDR3 spells CATSDRTGQGPYGYTF. CDR3 DNA sequence: TGTGCCACCAGTGACCGGACGGGACAGGGCCCCTATGGCTACACCTTC.

V usage is TRBV7-2 and J usage is TRBJ2-7, with D possibly being TRBD2 (6 bases). The CDR3 is 18 residues long. Germline V CDR1 and CDR2: SGHTA, FQGNSA. The V end was cut by 6 bases, the J end by 0 bases, with 24 bases between. The CDR3 DNA reads TGTGCCAGCAGTCTCTATGGGCGCGGGACCCAGAGCTCCTACGAGCAGTACTTC. It translates to CASSLYGRGTQSSYEQYF. The full variable domain, its missing parts supplied by reference TRBV7-2 and TRBJ2-7, is GAGVSQSPSNKVTEKGKDVELRCDPISGHTALYWYRQSLGQGLEFLIYFQGNSAPDKSGLPSDRFSAERTGGSVSTLTIQRTQQEDSAVYLCASSLYGRGTQSSYEQYFGPGTRLTVT.

This chain joins TRBV7-2 and TRBJ2-1; TRBD1 matches at 11 bases. CDR3 size: 15 residues. V was pared by 1 base and J by 8 bases, with 4 bases of the junction left unmatched. The germline V gene has CDR1 SGHTA and CDR2 FQGNSA. CDR3 sequence: CASSLGTGGFYEQFF. In DNA, the CDR3 is TGTGCCAGCAGCTTAGGGACAGGGGGCTTCTATGAGCAGTTCTTC.

The V call is TRBV5-6, the J call TRBJ1-5, with D tentatively TRBD1 (6 bases). V lost 0 bases to trimming and J lost 0 bases, with 16 bases between them. Germline values: CDR1 SGHDT, CDR2 YYEEEE. The CDR3 loop spans 18 amino acids. DNA of the CDR3: TGTGCCAGCAGCTTGGGGGGGCGAGGGGCCGGTAGCAATCAGCCCCAGCATTTT. Protein product: CASSLGGRGAGSNQPQHF. Drawing the rest from reference TRBV5-6 and TRBJ1-5, the complete variable domain is DAGVTQSPTHLIKTRGQQVTLRCSPKSGHDTVSWYQQALGQGPQFIFQYYEEEERQRGNFPDRFSGHQFPNYSSELNVNALLLGDSALYLCASSLGGRGAGSNQPQHFGDGTRLSIL.

The chain is built from TRBV11-2 and TRBJ1-2; D not resolved. The CDR3 covers 17 residues. Trimming left V 0 bases short and J 4 bases short, with 18 bases between. CDR1 and CDR2 (germline): SGHAT, FQNNGV. The CDR3 DNA reads TGTGCCAGCAGCTTAGATCGGTTGGCAGGTAACGGCTATGGCTACACCTTC. Its translation: CASSLDRLAGNGYGYTF.

V and J are TRBV19 and TRBJ1-1; D gene ambiguous. The germline gives CDR1 LNHDA, CDR2 SQIVND (reference sequence). V was shortened by 5 bases and J by 0 bases, with 7 bases between the two germline ends. This CDR3 has 13 amino acids. DNA for the CDR3: TGTGCCAGTAGTTGGCAGTTGAACACTGAAGCTTTCTTT. This sequence encodes CASSWQLNTEAFF.

In DNA, the CDR3 is TGTGCCAGCAGTCCCCCAGGGGCGCGTGCAGATACGCAGTATTTT. This translates into CASSPPGARADTQYF. V and J are TRBV28 and TRBJ2-3, with D perhaps matching TRBD1 (6 bases). With 5 bases removed from V and 4 bases from J, the gap between germline ends came to 16 bases. The CDR3 consists of 15 residues. Germline CDR1 is MDHEN and CDR2 is SYDVKM.

The rearrangement joins TRBV9 to TRBJ2-7; perhaps TRBD2 as D (6 bases). In germline, CDR1 is SGDLS, CDR2 YYNGEE. V was shortened by 0 bases and J by 6 bases, with 13 bases between the two germline ends. The CDR3 contains 14 residues. CDR3 DNA: TGTGCCAGCAGCGTAGATGGAGGGTTTAGCGAGCAGTACTTC. Translated: CASSVDGGFSEQYF.

This chain joins TRBV5-1 and TRBJ2-1; the match to TRBD2 covers 11 bases. V was clipped by 4 bases and J by 9 bases; unmatched bases: 12. CDR3 length equals 16 residues. Looked up from germline, CDR1 is SGHRS and CDR2 is YFSETQ. In DNA, the CDR3 is TGCGCCAGCAGCCCCCTGACTAGCGGGAAGGATGGTGAGCAGTTCTTC. Translation gives CASSPLTSGKDGEQFF.

The chain couples TRBV7-2 to TRBJ1-3; maybe TRBD1 (5 bases). Germline lookup yields CDR1 SGHTA and CDR2 FQGNSA. This CDR3 contains 15 residues. V lost 3 bases, J lost 2 bases, and 11 bases lay in between. CDR3 in amino acids: CASSLLGGTGNTIYF. CDR3 bases: TGTGCCAGCAGCTTGCTGGGGGGAACTGGAAACACCATATATTTT.

The chain is built from TRBV20-1 and TRBJ1-1; D is undetermined. Germline-derived CDR1 and CDR2 are DFQATT and SNEGSKA (reference sequence). The CDR3 totals 14 residues. V was pared by 3 bases and J by 1 base, with 12 bases between. The CDR3 region is CSASLREGNTEAFF. The CDR3 DNA reads TGCAGTGCTAGTCTCCGGGAGGGGAACACTGAAGCTTTCTTT.

The chain has TRBV6-2 or TRBV6-3 and TRBJ2-3; D not resolved. Deletions cut 5 bases from V and 1 base from J, with 10 bases between. CDR1 and CDR2 (germline): MNHEY, SVGEGT. The CDR3 loop spans 14 amino acids. CDR3 loop: CASSPSVGTDTQYF. The CDR3 DNA reads TGTGCCAGCAGTCCCTCGGTTGGCACAGATACGCAGTATTTT.